This is a list of T cell receptor beta chains from one sample in a study of shared clonotypes between healthy human individuals. Assay: immunoSEQ multiplex PCR; the TCRdb copy retains only in-frame clones and omits some. The sample lists 550,000 to 600,000 clones, 95% to 98% seen once, with 0.3% in the top ten. Sequences were obtained from naive CD8+ T cells sorted from blood. These receptors were obtained from a young man in good health. The CDR3 runs from the conserved cysteine through the conserved F or W. Fields, in order: D gene, V gene, J gene, clone size, CDR3 protein, CDR3 DNA. The D gene is left open where the match is weak. A row's size may be missing; if present it is once, few, many or a size class.

d_gene: NA; v_gene: TRBV14; j_gene: TRBJ1-5; abundance: NA; CDR3aa: CASSPDMAFNQPQHF; CDR3nt: TGTGCCAGCAGCCCTGACATGGCTTTCAATCAGCCCCAGCATTTT
d_gene: NA; v_gene: TRBV10-3; j_gene: TRBJ2-1; abundance: NA; CDR3aa: CAISPGGLEEQFF; CDR3nt: TGTGCCATCAGTCCCGGAGGGCTCGAGGAGCAGTTCTTC
d_gene: NA; v_gene: TRBV5-1; j_gene: TRBJ2-1; abundance: NA; CDR3aa: CASSLDMRDYNEQFF; CDR3nt: TGCGCCAGCAGCTTGGACATGCGAGATTACAATGAGCAGTTCTTC
d_gene: NA; v_gene: TRBV7-2; j_gene: TRBJ2-4; abundance: once; CDR3aa: CASSLRVRVKNIQYF; CDR3nt: TGTGCCAGCAGCTTAAGGGTCAGGGTCAAAAACATTCAGTACTTC
d_gene: TRBD1; v_gene: TRBV5-1; j_gene: TRBJ2-7; abundance: NA; CDR3aa: CASREDSGTGDLEQYF; CDR3nt: TGCGCCAGCAGAGAGGACTCCGGGACAGGGGATCTCGAGCAGTACTTC
d_gene: TRBD1; v_gene: TRBV4-1; j_gene: TRBJ1-4; abundance: NA; CDR3aa: CASSPTGGAVQKLFF; CDR3nt: TGCGCCAGCAGCCCTACAGGGGGAGCGGTCCAAAAACTGTTTTTT
d_gene: TRBD1; v_gene: TRBV5-6; j_gene: TRBJ1-1; abundance: NA; CDR3aa: CASSPAGGAGTEAFF; CDR3nt: TGTGCCAGCAGCCCAGCAGGGGGCGCGGGCACTGAAGCTTTCTTT
d_gene: TRBD2; v_gene: TRBV4-3; j_gene: TRBJ2-1; abundance: NA; CDR3aa: CASSQGAGAYNEQFF; CDR3nt: TGCGCCAGCAGCCAAGGAGCGGGAGCCTACAATGAGCAGTTCTTC
d_gene: NA; v_gene: TRBV6-1; j_gene: TRBJ2-7; abundance: NA; CDR3aa: CASSAHLLGGTIYEQYF; CDR3nt: TGTGCCAGCAGTGCCCATTTGTTGGGCGGGACCATCTACGAGCAGTACTTC
d_gene: NA; v_gene: TRBV4-1; j_gene: TRBJ2-5; abundance: NA; CDR3aa: CASSHGGVQETQYF; CDR3nt: TGCGCCAGCAGCCACGGCGGCGTGCAAGAGACCCAGTACTTC
d_gene: NA; v_gene: TRBV5-6; j_gene: TRBJ1-1; abundance: NA; CDR3aa: CASSLDLPRGVGTEAFF; CDR3nt: TGTGCCAGCAGCTTGGACCTACCTCGGGGGGTTGGGACTGAAGCTTTCTTT
d_gene: NA; v_gene: TRBV27; j_gene: TRBJ1-2; abundance: NA; CDR3aa: CASSLKGRNNYGYTF; CDR3nt: TGTGCCAGCAGTTTAAAAGGACGGAATAACTATGGCTACACCTTC
d_gene: TRBD1; v_gene: TRBV5-1; j_gene: TRBJ2-2; abundance: NA; CDR3aa: CASSWDPGQGPNTGELFF; CDR3nt: TGCGCCAGCAGCTGGGATCCGGGACAGGGTCCGAACACCGGGGAGCTGTTTTTT
d_gene: TRBD2; v_gene: TRBV27; j_gene: TRBJ2-7; abundance: once; CDR3aa: CASSDSGRVREQYF; CDR3nt: TGTGCCAGCAGTGATAGCGGGAGGGTTAGAGAGCAGTACTTC
d_gene: TRBD2; v_gene: TRBV9; j_gene: TRBJ2-1; abundance: NA; CDR3aa: CASSAASGSPNEQFF; CDR3nt: TGTGCCAGCAGCGCAGCTAGCGGGAGTCCTAATGAGCAGTTCTTC
d_gene: TRBD1; v_gene: TRBV4-1; j_gene: TRBJ2-6; abundance: NA; CDR3aa: CASSPRDRALSGANVLTF; CDR3nt: TGCGCCAGCAGCCCTCGGGACAGGGCCCTCTCTGGGGCCAACGTCCTGACTTTC
d_gene: TRBD2; v_gene: TRBV27; j_gene: TRBJ2-1; abundance: NA; CDR3aa: CASSSHRAGLSYNEQFF; CDR3nt: TGTGCCAGCAGTTCCCACAGAGCGGGGCTCTCCTACAATGAGCAGTTCTTC
d_gene: NA; v_gene: TRBV25-1; j_gene: TRBJ1-1; abundance: NA; CDR3aa: CASSESGANTEAFF; CDR3nt: TGTGCCAGCAGTGAATCGGGGGCTAACACTGAAGCTTTCTTT
d_gene: NA; v_gene: TRBV5-1; j_gene: TRBJ1-1; abundance: NA; CDR3aa: CASSPWSALGTEAFF; CDR3nt: TGCGCCAGCAGCCCGTGGAGCGCTTTGGGCACTGAAGCTTTCTTT
d_gene: NA; v_gene: TRBV14; j_gene: TRBJ2-1; abundance: NA; CDR3aa: CASSQWVGMNNEQFF; CDR3nt: TGTGCCAGCAGCCAGTGGGTCGGGATGAACAATGAGCAGTTCTTC
d_gene: NA; v_gene: TRBV29-1; j_gene: TRBJ2-7; abundance: NA; CDR3aa: CSVGGGQAYEQYF; CDR3nt: TGCAGCGTTGGAGGGGGGCAGGCTTACGAGCAGTACTTC
d_gene: NA; v_gene: TRBV6-6; j_gene: TRBJ2-2; abundance: NA; CDR3aa: CASSRRTGELFF; CDR3nt: TGTGCCAGCAGTCGTCGGACAGGGGAGCTGTTTTTT
d_gene: TRBD1; v_gene: TRBV29-1; j_gene: TRBJ1-1; abundance: NA; CDR3aa: CSVGKGAITEAFF; CDR3nt: TGCAGCGTTGGAAAGGGGGCGATCACTGAAGCTTTCTTT
d_gene: NA; v_gene: TRBV29-1; j_gene: TRBJ2-7; abundance: once; CDR3aa: CSAKSGQNYEQYF; CDR3nt: TGCAGCGCCAAGTCAGGACAGAACTACGAGCAGTACTTC
d_gene: NA; v_gene: TRBV7-2; j_gene: TRBJ1-2; abundance: NA; CDR3aa: CASSTRGLNPSYGYTF; CDR3nt: TGTGCCAGCAGCACTCGAGGTCTAAACCCGAGCTATGGCTACACCTTC
d_gene: NA; v_gene: TRBV19; j_gene: TRBJ2-3; abundance: NA; CDR3aa: CASSIASSWATDTQYF; CDR3nt: TGTGCCAGTAGTATAGCGTCATCTTGGGCCACAGATACGCAGTATTTT
d_gene: NA; v_gene: TRBV18; j_gene: TRBJ2-1; abundance: NA; CDR3aa: CASSPPSRYNEQFF; CDR3nt: TGTGCCAGCTCACCACCGTCTAGATACAATGAGCAGTTCTTC
d_gene: TRBD1; v_gene: TRBV7-2; j_gene: TRBJ2-1; abundance: NA; CDR3aa: CASSLNGQGLGSYNEQFF; CDR3nt: TGTGCCAGCAGCTTAAACGGACAGGGTCTTGGTTCCTACAATGAGCAGTTCTTC
d_gene: NA; v_gene: TRBV4-1; j_gene: TRBJ1-5; abundance: NA; CDR3aa: CASSQAAGHHQPQHF; CDR3nt: TGCGCCAGCAGCCAAGCGGCGGGACACCATCAGCCCCAGCATTTT
d_gene: TRBD2; v_gene: TRBV11-2; j_gene: TRBJ2-5; abundance: NA; CDR3aa: CASRWAGGPRETQYF; CDR3nt: TGTGCCAGCAGGTGGGCGGGAGGGCCTCGGGAGACCCAGTACTTC
d_gene: NA; v_gene: TRBV4-3; j_gene: TRBJ2-3; abundance: once; CDR3aa: CASSQDIIAPTDTQYF; CDR3nt: TGCGCCAGCAGCCAAGACATTATTGCACCCACAGATACGCAGTATTTT
d_gene: NA; v_gene: TRBV5-1; j_gene: TRBJ2-5; abundance: NA; CDR3aa: CASSFRDPGETQYF; CDR3nt: TGCGCCAGCAGTTTCCGGGATCCAGGGGAGACCCAGTACTTC
d_gene: NA; v_gene: TRBV4-3; j_gene: TRBJ2-7; abundance: NA; CDR3aa: CASSQVVSSYEQYF; CDR3nt: TGCGCCAGCAGCCAAGTAGTAAGCTCCTACGAGCAGTACTTC
d_gene: NA; v_gene: TRBV7-9; j_gene: TRBJ2-7; abundance: NA; CDR3aa: CASSSGTVTLSYEQYF; CDR3nt: TGTGCCAGCAGCTCCGGGACTGTTACTCTTTCCTACGAGCAGTACTTC
d_gene: TRBD2; v_gene: TRBV7-9; j_gene: TRBJ2-2; abundance: NA; CDR3aa: CASSSGTSGSPRTGELFF; CDR3nt: TGTGCCAGCAGCTCAGGGACTAGCGGGAGCCCCAGGACCGGGGAGCTGTTTTTT
d_gene: TRBD2; v_gene: TRBV5-4; j_gene: TRBJ2-2; abundance: NA; CDR3aa: CASSLGGSGPGELFF; CDR3nt: TGTGCCAGCAGCTTGGGCGGGAGTGGCCCCGGGGAGCTGTTTTTT
d_gene: TRBD1; v_gene: TRBV2; j_gene: TRBJ2-1; abundance: NA; CDR3aa: CASTPIRTGKNNEQFF; CDR3nt: TGTGCCAGCACCCCAATTCGGACAGGGAAGAACAATGAGCAGTTCTTC
d_gene: NA; v_gene: TRBV6-5; j_gene: TRBJ2-2; abundance: NA; CDR3aa: CASQGSNTGELFF; CDR3nt: TGTGCCAGCCAGGGATCGAACACCGGGGAGCTGTTTTTT
d_gene: NA; v_gene: TRBV18; j_gene: TRBJ2-5; abundance: NA; CDR3aa: CASSPFAGGEETQYF; CDR3nt: TGTGCCAGCTCACCCTTTGCCGGGGGCGAGGAGACCCAGTACTTC
d_gene: NA; v_gene: TRBV19; j_gene: TRBJ2-7; abundance: NA; CDR3aa: CASSIGYEQYF; CDR3nt: TGTGCCAGTAGTATTGGCTACGAGCAGTACTTC
d_gene: NA; v_gene: TRBV11-2; j_gene: TRBJ1-2; abundance: NA; CDR3aa: CASSFGRVGGYTF; CDR3nt: TGTGCCAGCAGCTTCGGCAGGGTCGGTGGCTACACCTTC
d_gene: TRBD1; v_gene: TRBV7-8; j_gene: TRBJ2-7; abundance: NA; CDR3aa: CASRWGQGAVYEQYF; CDR3nt: TGTGCCAGCAGATGGGGACAGGGCGCTGTCTACGAGCAGTACTTC
d_gene: NA; v_gene: TRBV7-9; j_gene: TRBJ2-2; abundance: NA; CDR3aa: CASSSSRGSGELFF; CDR3nt: TGTGCCAGCAGCTCTTCTCGTGGTAGCGGGGAGCTGTTTTTT
d_gene: NA; v_gene: TRBV6-6; j_gene: TRBJ2-5; abundance: NA; CDR3aa: CASRLQETQYF; CDR3nt: TGTGCCAGCAGACTGCAAGAGACCCAGTACTTC
d_gene: NA; v_gene: TRBV29-1; j_gene: TRBJ1-1; abundance: NA; CDR3aa: CSAVRGVMTRNTEAFF; CDR3nt: TGCAGCGCCGTGAGGGGGGTTATGACCCGGAACACTGAAGCTTTCTTT
d_gene: NA; v_gene: TRBV5-1; j_gene: TRBJ2-7; abundance: NA; CDR3aa: CASSSSASPYEQYF; CDR3nt: TGCGCCAGCAGCTCTTCAGCGTCCCCCTACGAGCAGTACTTC
d_gene: NA; v_gene: TRBV7-3; j_gene: TRBJ2-7; abundance: NA; CDR3aa: CASSPIGGHEQYF; CDR3nt: TGTGCCAGCAGCCCCATTGGGGGCCACGAGCAGTACTTC
d_gene: TRBD1; v_gene: TRBV5-5; j_gene: TRBJ2-5; abundance: NA; CDR3aa: CASSTFHRGGETQYF; CDR3nt: TGTGCCAGCAGCACTTTCCACAGGGGTGGCGAGACCCAGTACTTC
d_gene: NA; v_gene: TRBV11-2; j_gene: TRBJ2-1; abundance: NA; CDR3aa: CASSLDRPSLYEQFF; CDR3nt: TGTGCCAGCAGCTTAGATCGGCCTAGCCTCTATGAGCAGTTCTTC
d_gene: NA; v_gene: TRBV4-2; j_gene: TRBJ1-1; abundance: NA; CDR3aa: CASSPGSLTEAFF; CDR3nt: TGTGCCAGCAGCCCGGGGAGCTTGACTGAAGCTTTCTTT
d_gene: TRBD1; v_gene: TRBV6-5; j_gene: TRBJ2-1; abundance: NA; CDR3aa: CASSLGQGSYNEQFF; CDR3nt: TGTGCCAGCAGTCTCGGACAGGGTTCCTACAATGAGCAGTTCTTC
d_gene: NA; v_gene: TRBV7-9; j_gene: TRBJ2-1; abundance: NA; CDR3aa: CASSPWGFPYNEQFF; CDR3nt: TGTGCCAGCAGCCCCTGGGGGTTCCCCTACAATGAGCAGTTCTTC
d_gene: TRBD2; v_gene: TRBV4-3; j_gene: TRBJ2-7; abundance: NA; CDR3aa: CASSQDLTSGFLPDEQYF; CDR3nt: TGCGCCAGCAGCCAAGATTTGACTAGCGGGTTCCTCCCCGACGAGCAGTACTTC
d_gene: NA; v_gene: TRBV6-1; j_gene: TRBJ1-1; abundance: NA; CDR3aa: CASRLDGYTEAFF; CDR3nt: TGTGCCAGCAGATTGGACGGGTACACTGAAGCTTTCTTT